The clone carrying this T cell receptor beta chain has ten or more counts. Indicated time point: newly diagnosed GD, antithyroid drugs for less than 3 months. PBMCs were the source of the RNA used for TCR sequencing. These data are taken from a study of regulatory T cells in long-lasting Graves disease. This CDR3 has 13 amino acids. CDR1 and CDR2 from the germline V gene are SGHTA and FQGTGA. V was shortened by 6 bases and J by 10 bases, with 16 bases between the two germline ends. Library construction for TCR beta used iRepertoire HTBI primers and Arm-PCR of CDR3 regions. In the authors' methods: Across the samples, identification revealed 60 to 75 TRBV and about 15 TRBJ segments. Each CDR3 protein is one row after TCRdb ran MiXCR on the multiplex PCR reads. In this record, the V and J calls reflect TCRdb's handling and not the investigators' own analysis. The sample yields about 450,000 distinct CDR3 sequences, 12% to 15% seen once.

This sample also belongs to another study, concerning T cells in Graves' hyperthyroidism and ophthalmopathy.

This clonotype was obtained from a woman in her forties or fifties with Graves disease. V and J are TRBV7-3 and TRBJ2-1, with D perhaps assigned TRBD1 or TRBD2 (5 bases each). The specimen was peripheral blood mononuclear cells (PBMCs), collected at new diagnosis, from a patient treated with antithyroid drugs. In DNA form, the CDR3 reads TGTGCCAGCAGACTGACTATAGAGGGGGAGCAGTTCTTC. Amino acids: CASRLTIEGEQFF.